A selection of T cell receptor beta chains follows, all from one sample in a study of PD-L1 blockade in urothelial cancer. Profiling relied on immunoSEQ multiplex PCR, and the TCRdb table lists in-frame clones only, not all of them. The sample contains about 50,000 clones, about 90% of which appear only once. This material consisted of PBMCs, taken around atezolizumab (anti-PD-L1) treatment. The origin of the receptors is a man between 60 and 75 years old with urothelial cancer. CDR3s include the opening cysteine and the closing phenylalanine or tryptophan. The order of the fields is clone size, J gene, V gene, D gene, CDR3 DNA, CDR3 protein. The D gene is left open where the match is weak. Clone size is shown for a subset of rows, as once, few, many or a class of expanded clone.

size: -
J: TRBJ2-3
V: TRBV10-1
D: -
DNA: TGCGCCAGCAGTGAGGACAGGTCTAACACAGATACGCAGTATTTT
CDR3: CASSEDRSNTDTQYF

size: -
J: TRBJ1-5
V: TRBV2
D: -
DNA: TGTGCCAGCAGGCACCTATATAGCAATCAGCCCCAGCATTTT
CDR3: CASRHLYSNQPQHF

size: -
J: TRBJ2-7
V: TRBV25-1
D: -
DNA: TGTGCCAGCAGAGGGGCTATTAGCTCCTACGAGCAGTACTTC
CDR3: CASRGAISSYEQYF

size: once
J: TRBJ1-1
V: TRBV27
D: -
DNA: TGTGCCAGCAGTATCGCGGGGGTATGGTCGGGCACTGAAGCTTTCTTT
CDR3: CASSIAGVWSGTEAFF

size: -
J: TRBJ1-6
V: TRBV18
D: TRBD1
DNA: TGTGCCAGCTCAGCCACCGGGACAGAGAATTCACCCCTCCACTTT
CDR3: CASSATGTENSPLHF

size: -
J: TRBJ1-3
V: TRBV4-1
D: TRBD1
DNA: TGCGCCAGCAGCCAGCTCCTCCAATCCCCCGGGACAGGGACTGGAAACACCATATATTTT
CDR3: CASSQLLQSPGTGTGNTIYF

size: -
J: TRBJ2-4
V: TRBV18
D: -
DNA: TGTGCCAGCTCACCGTCCAGGGTCGACAAAAACATTCAGTACTTC
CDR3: CASSPSRVDKNIQYF

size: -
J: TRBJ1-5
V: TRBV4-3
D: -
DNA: TGCGCCAGCAGCCAAGATCTGAGTTACCGCCAAAATCAGCCCCAGCATTTT
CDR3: CASSQDLSYRQNQPQHF

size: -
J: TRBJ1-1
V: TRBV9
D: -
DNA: TGTGCCAGCAGCGTAGATGGGCAGAACACTGAAGCTTTCTTT
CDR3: CASSVDGQNTEAFF

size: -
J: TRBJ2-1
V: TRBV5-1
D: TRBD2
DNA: TGCGCCAGCAGCTTACCTCTAGCGGGGGCCTACAATGAGCAGTTCTTC
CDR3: CASSLPLAGAYNEQFF

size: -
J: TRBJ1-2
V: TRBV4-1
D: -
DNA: TGCGCCAGCAGCCAAGACCGGGGTAACTATGGCTACACCTTC
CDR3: CASSQDRGNYGYTF

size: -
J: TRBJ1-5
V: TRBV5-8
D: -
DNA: TGTGCCAGCTGGTCCCGGGGGAGGGATCAGCCCCAGCATTTT
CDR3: CASWSRGRDQPQHF

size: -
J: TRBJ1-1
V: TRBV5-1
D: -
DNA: TGCGCCAGCAGCATGGACATGAACACTGAAGCTTTCTTT
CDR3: CASSMDMNTEAFF

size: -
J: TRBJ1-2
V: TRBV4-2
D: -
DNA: TGTGCCAGCAGCCAGTTAGACCAGGGAAGTGGCTACACCTTC
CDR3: CASSQLDQGSGYTF

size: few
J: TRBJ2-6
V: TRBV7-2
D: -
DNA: TGTGCCAGCGGACAGACTTATTCTGGGGCCAACGTCCTGACTTTC
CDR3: CASGQTYSGANVLTF

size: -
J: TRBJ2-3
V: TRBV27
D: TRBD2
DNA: TGTGCCAGCAGAAGACTAGCGGGGTTGAGCACAGATACGCAGTATTTT
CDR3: CASRRLAGLSTDTQYF

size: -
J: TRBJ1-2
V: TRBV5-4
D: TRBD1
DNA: TGTGCCAGCAGCCTCCAGGGGGCCCAGGGCGGCTACACCTTC
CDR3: CASSLQGAQGGYTF

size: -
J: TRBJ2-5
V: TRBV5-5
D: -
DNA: TGTGCCAGCAGCAGCAGACAAGGCCAAGAGACCCAGTACTTC
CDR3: CASSSRQGQETQYF

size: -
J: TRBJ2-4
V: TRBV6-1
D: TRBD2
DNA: TGTGCCAGCAGTGGGACTAGCGGGGGGGGGTCGGGTCTCATTCAGTACTTC
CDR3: CASSGTSGGGSGLIQYF

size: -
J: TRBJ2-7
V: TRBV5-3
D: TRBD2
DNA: TGTGCCAGAACACCTTTTTTTGTTACTAGCGTCGAGGAGCAGTACTTC
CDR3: CARTPFFVTSVEEQYF

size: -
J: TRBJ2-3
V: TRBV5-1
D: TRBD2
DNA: TGCGCCAGCAGCTCCGGGGGGGTCACAGATACGCAGTATTTT
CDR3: CASSSGGVTDTQYF

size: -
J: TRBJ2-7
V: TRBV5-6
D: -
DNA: TGTGCCAGCAGCTTCAGTAACAGTGATTACGAGCAGTACTTC
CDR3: CASSFSNSDYEQYF

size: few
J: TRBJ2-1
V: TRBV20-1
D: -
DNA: TGCAGTGCCGAAAGGCGGGGTGAGCAGTTCTTC
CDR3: CSAERRGEQFF

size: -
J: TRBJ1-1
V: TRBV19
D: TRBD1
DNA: TGTGCCAGTAGTATAAACAGGGGAGGAACTGAAGCTTTCTTT
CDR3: CASSINRGGTEAFF

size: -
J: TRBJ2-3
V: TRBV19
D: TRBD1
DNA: TGTGCCAGTAGTATAGACGGGACAGGGATTAAGAATACGCAGTATTTT
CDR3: CASSIDGTGIKNTQYF

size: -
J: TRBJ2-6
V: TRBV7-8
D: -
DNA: TGTGCCAGCAGCTTTGAGGGGGTCGGGGCCAACGTCCTGACTTTC
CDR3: CASSFEGVGANVLTF

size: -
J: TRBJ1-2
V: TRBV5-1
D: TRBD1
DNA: TGCGCCAGCAGCCCGGGACAGGGTGTCGCCGGCTACACCTTC
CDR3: CASSPGQGVAGYTF

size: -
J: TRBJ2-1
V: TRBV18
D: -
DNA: TGTGCCAGCTCACCACGGGCGTACAATGAGCAGTTCTTC
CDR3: CASSPRAYNEQFF

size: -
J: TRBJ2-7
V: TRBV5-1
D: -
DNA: TGCGCCAGCAGTTACCAAACGAGCTCCTACGAGCAGTACTTC
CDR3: CASSYQTSSYEQYF

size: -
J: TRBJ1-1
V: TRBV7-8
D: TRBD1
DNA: TGTGCCAGCAGCCCCGGGACAGAAATGAACACTGAAGCTTTCTTT
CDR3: CASSPGTEMNTEAFF

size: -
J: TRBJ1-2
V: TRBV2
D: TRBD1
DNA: TGTGCCAGCAGTGAGGAGGGGGCAAGGGGCTATGGCTACACCTTC
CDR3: CASSEEGARGYGYTF

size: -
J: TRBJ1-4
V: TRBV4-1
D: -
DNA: TGCGCCAGCAGCCCTCTCGGGGGGGGAGGTGAAAAACTGTTTTTT
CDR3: CASSPLGGGGEKLFF

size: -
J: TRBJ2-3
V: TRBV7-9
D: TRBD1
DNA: TGTGCCAGCAGCTCCGGACAGGCCGGCACAGATACGCAGTATTTT
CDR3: CASSSGQAGTDTQYF

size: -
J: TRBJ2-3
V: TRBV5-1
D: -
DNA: TGCGCCAGCACCCACCCAGTTAGCACAGATACGCAGTATTTT
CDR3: CASTHPVSTDTQYF

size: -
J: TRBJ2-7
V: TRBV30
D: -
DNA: TGTGCCTGGAGTGTACGAATTAGCCGCTACGAGCAGTACTTC
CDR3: CAWSVRISRYEQYF

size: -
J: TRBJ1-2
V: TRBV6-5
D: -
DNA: TGTGCCAGCAGTTATACCAGACTTAACTATGGCTACACCTTC
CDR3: CASSYTRLNYGYTF

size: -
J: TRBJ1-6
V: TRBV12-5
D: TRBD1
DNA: TGTGCTAGTGGTTTGGGCCGGGACAGGGCGTATTCACCCCTCCACTTT
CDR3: CASGLGRDRAYSPLHF

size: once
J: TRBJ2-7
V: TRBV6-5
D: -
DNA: TGTGCCAGCAGGAAGAGCTCCTACGAGCAGTACTTC
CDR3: CASRKSSYEQYF

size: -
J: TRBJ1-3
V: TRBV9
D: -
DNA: TGTGCCAGCAGCGTAGTAGACAGTGTTAGCTCTGGAAACACCATATATTTT
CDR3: CASSVVDSVSSGNTIYF

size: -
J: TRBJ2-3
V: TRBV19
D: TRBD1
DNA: TGTGCCAGTAGGACAGGGGAAGGAGATACGCAGTATTTT
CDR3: CASRTGEGDTQYF

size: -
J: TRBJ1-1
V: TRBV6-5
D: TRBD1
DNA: TGTGCCAGCAACCGACAGGGGACCTTGAACACTGAAGCTTTCTTT
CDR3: CASNRQGTLNTEAFF

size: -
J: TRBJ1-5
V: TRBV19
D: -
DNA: TGTGCCAGTAGTATTGGGGGGGTTGGGCAGCCCCAGCATTTT
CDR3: CASSIGGVGQPQHF

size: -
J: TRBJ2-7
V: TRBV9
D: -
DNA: TGTGCCAGCAGCGTAGAAGGGAGTGGAACCTACGAGCAGTACTTC
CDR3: CASSVEGSGTYEQYF

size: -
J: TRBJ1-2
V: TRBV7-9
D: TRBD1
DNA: TGTGCCAGCAGCTCTTACAGGGGGGGACTGGATGGCTACACCTTC
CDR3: CASSSYRGGLDGYTF

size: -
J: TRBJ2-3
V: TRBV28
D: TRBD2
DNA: TGTGCCAGCAGTCCCGGGGGGGGTGGGGCAGATACGCAGTATTTT
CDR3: CASSPGGGGADTQYF

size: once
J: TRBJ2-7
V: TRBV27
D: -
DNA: TGTGCCAGCAACCCAGCAGGGAACTACGAGCAGTACTTC
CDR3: CASNPAGNYEQYF

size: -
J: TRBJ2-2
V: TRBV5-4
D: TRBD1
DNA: TGTGCCAGCAGCCCCGGACAGGGTGGGGCCGGGGAGCTGTTTTTT
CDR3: CASSPGQGGAGELFF

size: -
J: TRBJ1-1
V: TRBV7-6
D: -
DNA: TGTGCCAGCAGCTTAGTACCCCCACGCGGGGCGGACACTGAAGCTTTCTTT
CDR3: CASSLVPPRGADTEAFF

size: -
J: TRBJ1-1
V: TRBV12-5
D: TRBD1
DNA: TGTGCTAGTGGTTCGCCACACAGGGGAGTCTTGGAGACTGAAGCTTTCTTT
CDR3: CASGSPHRGVLETEAFF

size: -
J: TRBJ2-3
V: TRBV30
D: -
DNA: TGTGCCTGGAGTGCCGGTGGGGCAGGAACTGGGATAGATACGCAGTATTTT
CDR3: CAWSAGGAGTGIDTQYF

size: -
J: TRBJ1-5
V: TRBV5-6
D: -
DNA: TGTGCCAGCAGCTTGGGGTCAGGGCCTAGCAATCAGCCCCAGCATTTT
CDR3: CASSLGSGPSNQPQHF

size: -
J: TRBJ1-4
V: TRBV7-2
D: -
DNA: TGTGCCAGCAGCTTAGTGGCGGGTTCTAATGAAAAACTGTTTTTT
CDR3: CASSLVAGSNEKLFF

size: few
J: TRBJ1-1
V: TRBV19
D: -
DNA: TGTGCCAGTAGTATTCAGGCTACGAACACTGAAGCTTTCTTT
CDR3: CASSIQATNTEAFF

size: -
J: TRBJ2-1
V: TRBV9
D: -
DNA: TGTGCCAGCAGCGTAAGAGGGGGGGCTTACAATGAGCAGTTCTTC
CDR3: CASSVRGGAYNEQFF

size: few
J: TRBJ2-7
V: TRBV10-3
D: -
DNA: TGTGCCATCAGTGAGGAGACCTACGAGCAGTACTTC
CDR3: CAISEETYEQYF

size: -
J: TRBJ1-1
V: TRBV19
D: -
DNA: TGTGCCAGTAGTTACGAGGGACGGGGGGTGACTGAAGCTTTCTTT
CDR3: CASSYEGRGVTEAFF

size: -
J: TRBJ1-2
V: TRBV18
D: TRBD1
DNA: TGTGCCAGCTCACCGGGACAGGTTACGGGATATGGCTACACCTTC
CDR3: CASSPGQVTGYGYTF

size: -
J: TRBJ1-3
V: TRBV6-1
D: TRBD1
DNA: TGTGCCAGCAGTGAAACTTGGACAGGGGCTGGAAACACCATATATTTT
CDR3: CASSETWTGAGNTIYF

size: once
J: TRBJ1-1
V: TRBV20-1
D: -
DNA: TGCAGTGCTCCACGGGGAACCAAAGCTTTCTTT
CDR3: CSAPRGTKAFF